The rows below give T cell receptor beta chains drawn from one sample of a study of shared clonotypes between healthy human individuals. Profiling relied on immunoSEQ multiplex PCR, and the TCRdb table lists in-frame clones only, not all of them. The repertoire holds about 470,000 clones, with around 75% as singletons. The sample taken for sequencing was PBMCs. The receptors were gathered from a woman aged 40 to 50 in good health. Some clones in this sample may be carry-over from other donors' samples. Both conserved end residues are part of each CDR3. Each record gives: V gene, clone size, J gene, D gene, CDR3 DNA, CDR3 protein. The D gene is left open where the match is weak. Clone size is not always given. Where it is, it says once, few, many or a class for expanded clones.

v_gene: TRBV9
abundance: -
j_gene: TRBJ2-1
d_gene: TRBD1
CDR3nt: TGTGCCAGCAGCGTAGGAGGACAGGGGTATCATGAGCAGTTCTTC
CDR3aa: CASSVGGQGYHEQFF

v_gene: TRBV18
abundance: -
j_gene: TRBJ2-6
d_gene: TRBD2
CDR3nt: TGTGCCAGCTCACCAGAGTTGCTAGCGGGAGTTGGGGCCAACGTCCTGACTTTC
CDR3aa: CASSPELLAGVGANVLTF

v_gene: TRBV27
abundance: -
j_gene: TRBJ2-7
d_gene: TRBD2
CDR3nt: TGTGCCAGCAGTCCTCGACTAGCGGGAGCTAGCGAGCAGTACTTC
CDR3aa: CASSPRLAGASEQYF

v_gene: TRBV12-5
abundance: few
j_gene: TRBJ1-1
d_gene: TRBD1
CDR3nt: TGTGCTAGTGGTTTGGTCCGACAGGGACAAGCTTTCTTT
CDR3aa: CASGLVRQGQAFF

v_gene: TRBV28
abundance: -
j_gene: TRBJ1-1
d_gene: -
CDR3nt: TGTGCCAGCCGGGGTGTCGACACTGAAGCTTTCTTT
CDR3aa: CASRGVDTEAFF

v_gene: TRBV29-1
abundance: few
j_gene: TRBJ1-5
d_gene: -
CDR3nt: TGCAGCGTCGGAGCTCAGAATCAGCCCCAGCATTTT
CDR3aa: CSVGAQNQPQHF

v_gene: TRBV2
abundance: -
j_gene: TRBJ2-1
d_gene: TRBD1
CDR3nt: TGTGCCAGCAGTGGGGACAGCCTTTACAATGAGCAGTTCTTC
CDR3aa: CASSGDSLYNEQFF

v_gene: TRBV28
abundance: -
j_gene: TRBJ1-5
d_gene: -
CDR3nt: TGTGCCAGCACCTCCGACAGGCAGGGTCAGCCCCAGCATTTT
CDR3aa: CASTSDRQGQPQHF

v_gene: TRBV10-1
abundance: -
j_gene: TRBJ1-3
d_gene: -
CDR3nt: TGCGCCAGCACCCCGGCAGGGTTGGGAAACACCATATATTTT
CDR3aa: CASTPAGLGNTIYF

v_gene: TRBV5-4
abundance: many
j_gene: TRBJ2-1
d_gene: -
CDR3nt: TGTGCCAGCAGCTTGGGCTCCGCCGATGAGCAGTTCTTC
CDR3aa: CASSLGSADEQFF

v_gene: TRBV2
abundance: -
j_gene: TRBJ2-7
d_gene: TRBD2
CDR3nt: TGTGCCAGCAGCCCCGGACTAGGAAAGGGCTACGAGCAGTACTTC
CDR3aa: CASSPGLGKGYEQYF

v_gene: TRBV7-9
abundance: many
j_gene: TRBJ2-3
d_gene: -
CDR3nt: TGTGCCAGCAGCAGAGGGGTGGACGGCACAGATACGCAGTATTTT
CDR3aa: CASSRGVDGTDTQYF

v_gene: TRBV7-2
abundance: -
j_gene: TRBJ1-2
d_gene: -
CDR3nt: TGTGCCAGCAGCTTAGCTCGTCTCTATGGCTACACCTTC
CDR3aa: CASSLARLYGYTF

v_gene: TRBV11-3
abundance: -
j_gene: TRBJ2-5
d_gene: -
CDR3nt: TGTGCCAGCAGCTTCGGTGTGGGCGAGACCCAGTACTTC
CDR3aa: CASSFGVGETQYF

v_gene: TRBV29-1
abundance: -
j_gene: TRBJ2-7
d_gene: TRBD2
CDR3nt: TGCAGCGTTGCCTGGACTAGTGAGGCCGAGCAGTACTTC
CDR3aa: CSVAWTSEAEQYF

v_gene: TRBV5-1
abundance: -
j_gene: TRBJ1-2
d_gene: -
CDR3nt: TGCGCCAGCAGCTTGGCCCCCACCAACTATGGCTACACCTTC
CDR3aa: CASSLAPTNYGYTF

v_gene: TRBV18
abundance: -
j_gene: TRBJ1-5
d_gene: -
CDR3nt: TGTGCCAGCTCACCAGCGGGAGATCAGCCCCAGCATTTT
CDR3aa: CASSPAGDQPQHF

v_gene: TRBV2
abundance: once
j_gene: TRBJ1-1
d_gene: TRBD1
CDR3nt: TGTGCCAGCAGTGGGACAGGGGGCGCGAACACTGAAGCTTTCTTT
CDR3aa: CASSGTGGANTEAFF

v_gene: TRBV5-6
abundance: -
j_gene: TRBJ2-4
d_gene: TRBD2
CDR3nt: TGTGCCAGCAGCTTTTACACTAGCGCGGCCAAAAACATTCAGTACTTC
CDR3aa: CASSFYTSAAKNIQYF

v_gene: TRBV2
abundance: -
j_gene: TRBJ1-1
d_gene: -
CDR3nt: TGTGCCAGCAGCAGTAACAATGACGGAGTGAACACTGAAGCTTTCTTT
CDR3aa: CASSSNNDGVNTEAFF

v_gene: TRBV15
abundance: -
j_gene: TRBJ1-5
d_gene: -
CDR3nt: TGTGCCACCAGCAGGACAGCATATAGCAATCAGCCCCAGCATTTT
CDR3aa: CATSRTAYSNQPQHF

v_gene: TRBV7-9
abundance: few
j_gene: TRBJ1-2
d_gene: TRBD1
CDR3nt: TGTGCCAGCAGCTCGGCCGGGACAGGGATTGACGGCTACACCTTC
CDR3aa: CASSSAGTGIDGYTF

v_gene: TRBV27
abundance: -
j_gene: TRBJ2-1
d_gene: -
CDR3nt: TGTGCCAGCGCCGGCCAGGGAAGGAATGAGCAGTTCTTC
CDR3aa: CASAGQGRNEQFF

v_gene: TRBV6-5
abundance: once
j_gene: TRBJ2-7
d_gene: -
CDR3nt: TGTGCCAGCAGTTCCCGACTAGGAGTAAAGTACTTC
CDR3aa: CASSSRLGVKYF

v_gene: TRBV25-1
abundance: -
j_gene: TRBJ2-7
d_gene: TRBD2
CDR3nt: TGTGCCAGTCCCGGGACTAGCGGAGTTGGCAGCTCCTACGAGCAGTACTTC
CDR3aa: CASPGTSGVGSSYEQYF

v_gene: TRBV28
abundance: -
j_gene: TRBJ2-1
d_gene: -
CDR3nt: TGTGCCAGCAGTTTGTCTAGCGCAAGGGGTGAGCAGTTCTTC
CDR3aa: CASSLSSARGEQFF

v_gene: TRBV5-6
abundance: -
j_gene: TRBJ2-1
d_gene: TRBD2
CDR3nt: TGTGCCAGCAGCTTGGGGCTAGCGGGTAATGTTGAGCAGTTCTTC
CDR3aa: CASSLGLAGNVEQFF

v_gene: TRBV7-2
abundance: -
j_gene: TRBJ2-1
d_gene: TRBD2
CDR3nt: TGTGCCAGCAGCTTAGCGGGCGGACCCGGGACTAGAAGGATCCGCTCCTACAATGAGCAGTTCTTC
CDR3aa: CASSLAGGPGTRRIRSYNEQFF

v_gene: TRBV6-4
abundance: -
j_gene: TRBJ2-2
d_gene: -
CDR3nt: TGTGCCAGCAGTGAGCCCCGGGGATCGGGCACCGGGGAGCTGTTTTTT
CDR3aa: CASSEPRGSGTGELFF

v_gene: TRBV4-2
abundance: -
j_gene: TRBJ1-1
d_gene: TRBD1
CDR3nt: TGTGCCAGCAGCCTGAAACCGGGACAGGGTATCCCCTGGGACACTGAAGCTTTCTTT
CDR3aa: CASSLKPGQGIPWDTEAFF

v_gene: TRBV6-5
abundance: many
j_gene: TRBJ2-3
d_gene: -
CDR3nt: TGTGCCAGCAGCATCGACAGGACACGATATACGCAGTATTTT
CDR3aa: CASSIDRTRYTQYF

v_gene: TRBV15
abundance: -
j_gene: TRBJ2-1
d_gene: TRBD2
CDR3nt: TGTGCCACCAGGGCGGGAGGGCCGAGGAACAATGAGCAGTTCTTC
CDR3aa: CATRAGGPRNNEQFF

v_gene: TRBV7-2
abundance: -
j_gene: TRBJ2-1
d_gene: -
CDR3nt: TGTGCCAGCAGCTTAGCTCGGTGGACACCGACCGGCGATGAGCAGTTCTTC
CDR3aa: CASSLARWTPTGDEQFF

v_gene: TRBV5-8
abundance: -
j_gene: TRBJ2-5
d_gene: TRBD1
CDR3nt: TGTGCCAGCAGCTTGGGGACAGGGGCCCAGGGGGAGACCCAGTACTTC
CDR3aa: CASSLGTGAQGETQYF

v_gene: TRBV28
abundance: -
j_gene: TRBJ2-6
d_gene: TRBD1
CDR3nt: TGTGCCAGCAGTTTGACAGGGGGTAGTCGGTCTGGGGCCAACGTCCTGACTTTC
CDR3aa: CASSLTGGSRSGANVLTF

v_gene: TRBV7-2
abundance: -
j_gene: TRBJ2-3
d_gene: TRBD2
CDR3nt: TGTGCCAGCAGCGTTAGCGGGAGGGCCGCAGATACGCAGTATTTT
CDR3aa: CASSVSGRAADTQYF

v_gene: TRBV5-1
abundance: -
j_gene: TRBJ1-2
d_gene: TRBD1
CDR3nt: TGCGCCAGCAGCCAATCGACATCCCCAGGGGGCGCTGGCTACACCTTC
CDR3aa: CASSQSTSPGGAGYTF